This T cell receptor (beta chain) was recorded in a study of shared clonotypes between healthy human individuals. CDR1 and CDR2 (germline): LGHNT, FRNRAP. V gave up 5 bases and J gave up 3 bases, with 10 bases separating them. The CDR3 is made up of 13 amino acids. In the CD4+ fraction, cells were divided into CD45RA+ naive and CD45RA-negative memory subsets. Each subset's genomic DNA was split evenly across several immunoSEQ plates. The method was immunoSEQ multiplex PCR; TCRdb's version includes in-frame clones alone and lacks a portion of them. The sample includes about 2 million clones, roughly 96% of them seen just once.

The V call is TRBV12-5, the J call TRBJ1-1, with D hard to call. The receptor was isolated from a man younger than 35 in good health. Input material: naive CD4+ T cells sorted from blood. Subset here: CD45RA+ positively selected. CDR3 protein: CASGSGRHTEAFF. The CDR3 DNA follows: TGTGCTAGTGGTAGCGGACGCCACACTGAAGCTTTCTTT.